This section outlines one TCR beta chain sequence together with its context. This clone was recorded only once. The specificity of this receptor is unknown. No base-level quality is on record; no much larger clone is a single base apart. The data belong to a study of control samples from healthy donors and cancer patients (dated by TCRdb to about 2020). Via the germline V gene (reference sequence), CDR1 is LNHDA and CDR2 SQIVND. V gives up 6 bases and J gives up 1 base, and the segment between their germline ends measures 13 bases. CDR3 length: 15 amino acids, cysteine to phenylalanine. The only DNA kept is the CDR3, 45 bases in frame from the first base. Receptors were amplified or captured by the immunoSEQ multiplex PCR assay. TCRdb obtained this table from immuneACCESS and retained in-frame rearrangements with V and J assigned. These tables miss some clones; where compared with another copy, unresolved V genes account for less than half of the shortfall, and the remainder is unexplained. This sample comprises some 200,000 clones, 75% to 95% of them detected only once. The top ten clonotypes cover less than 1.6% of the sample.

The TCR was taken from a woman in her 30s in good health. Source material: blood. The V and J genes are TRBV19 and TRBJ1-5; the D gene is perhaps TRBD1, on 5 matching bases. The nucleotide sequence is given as TGTGCCAGTAGATTGGACAAGGACAGCAATCAGCCCCAGCATTTT. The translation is CASRLDKDSNQPQHF. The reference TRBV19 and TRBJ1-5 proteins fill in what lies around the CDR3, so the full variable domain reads DGGITQSPKYLFRKEGQNVTLSCEQNLNHDAMYWYRQDPGQGLRLIYYSQIVNDFQKGDIAEGYSVSREKKESFPLTVTSAQKNPTAFYLCASRLDKDSNQPQHFGDGTRLSIL.